This T cell receptor (beta chain) was sequenced during a study of cytomegalovirus exposure and HLA in healthy donors (dated by TCRdb to 2016 to 2017). Context from the whole study: An earlier analysis of approximately 640 of the donors reported 250 to 300 Gb of sequence data and some 120 million unique TCR beta sequences from 150 million to 200 million T cells. About 300 gigabases of sequencing data and 80 million or so unique TCR sequences were included in an early release covering around 650 HLA-typed donors. The genetic ancestry cluster associated with self-reported Caucasian donors included 80% to 90% of the 350 to 500 genotyped donors. The study was designed to test whether signatures of past pathogen exposure could be identified by cataloging public T cell receptors. Using immunosequencing, the study profiled T cell repertoires from 550 to 750 subjects and related those repertoires to cytomegalovirus serostatus. Along with the approximately 700-subject first cohort, a separate validation cohort of over 90 different subjects was used. The study combined high-throughput TCR immunosequencing, statistical association of individual TCRs with disease status, and machine learning to predict cytomegalovirus infection status. In a later analysis, previously published TCR beta repertoires from 666 donors were re-analyzed and high-resolution HLA genotyping was added so that TCR occurrence patterns could be studied. Rather than drawing on any new phenotypic data, the later analysis identified candidate immune exposures from TCR beta sequences and the way those sequences occurred across donors. In an earlier analysis of roughly 540 of the donors, high-throughput TCR beta sequencing was used to judge whether each TCR beta V gene segment behaved as functional or pseudogenic. Alongside the repertoire data, information on donor age, sex, ethnicity and CMV serostatus was compiled. A later genetic analysis took genome-wide SNP genotypes for about 55% of the roughly 670 donors and used that subset as a discovery cohort. Every repertoire in the discovery cohort had been generated on one and the same sequencing platform. Both class I and class II loci were covered by HLA typing, at four-digit resolution. Typing coverage differed by locus: A, B, C, DRB1 and DQB1 were typed in about 620-640 donors, DQA1 in about 510, DPA1 in approximately 610, and DPB1 in 472. A handful of DR-DQ haplotypes were handled as single units for association and clustering because linkage in the cohort was strong. Among roughly 370 genotyped donors of the cohort, an average of 235,054 unique TCR beta nucleotide sequences were sequenced per donor, approximately 20% of them non-productive.

The method behind the library was the immunoSEQ multiplex PCR assay. A mixture of 60 forward primers for TCR Vbeta segments and 13 reverse primers for TCR Jbeta segments was used in the multiplex PCR. Amplification of the CDR3 region of rearranged TCR beta genes was performed with a multiplex PCR assay on genomic DNA. Amplified TCR beta libraries were sequenced as 87-base-pair reads on the Illumina HiSeq System. From the authors' description of their analysis: A later analysis counted tens of millions of unique TCR beta chains across the 666 repertoires, and about 10 million of these chains were shared by at least two donors. Raw reads were error-corrected and collapsed into unique sequences with a nearest-neighbor algorithm that merged closely related sequences to remove PCR and sequencing errors. V, D and J gene segments were assigned by aligning CDR3 sequences to IMGT reference sequences. For a sequence to be retained, a match of at least six nucleotides to both a V gene segment and a J gene segment was required. A rearrangement was called productive if the CDR3 had no stop codons and remained in frame with V and J, and every other rearrangement was called non-productive. CDR3 was defined by IMGT convention, running from the second conserved V-encoded cysteine to the conserved J-encoded phenylalanine. The earlier analysis of some 550 of the donors excluded any sequence lacking an unambiguous match to a single V gene segment. In an earlier analysis of 450 to 750 of the donors, a V segment was called functional when productive rearrangements were above 56.7%, and segregating when the standard deviation between donors exceeded 5%. To diagnose cytomegalovirus status from the catalog of TCR beta chain sequences, a statistical classification framework was built. In a later analysis, V and J genes were assigned by comparing TCR nucleotide sequences against IMGT/GENE-DB human TR gene sequences. The TCRdist pipeline was used in a later analysis to assign CDR3 sequences and most-parsimonious VDJ recombination scenarios. A later analysis defined each TCR beta chain by its CDR3 amino acid sequence plus V-gene family, and excluded reads lacking a unique V-gene family. In a later analysis, 450 to 600 highly shared, low-generation-probability nucleotide sequences were removed to address suspected cross-contamination and a sequencing artifact. A later analysis calculated a clonal expansion index for each public chain from normalized within-repertoire ranks of inferred template counts. Generation probabilities in a later analysis came from a VDJ recombination model fitted to out-of-frame rearrangements, and those results were checked against IGoR. A later analysis scored TCR-TCR, TCR-HLA and TCR-CMV co-occurrence with hypergeometric tests, applying a repertoire-size bias correction to TCR pairs. In a later analysis, false discovery rates were estimated by permuting HLA or CMV assignments 20 times. In a later analysis, co-occurring TCRs were grouped with DBSCAN, and TCRdist sequence similarity was added when clustering was performed within HLA-allele-positive subsets. Repertoires with fewer than 30,000 or more than 120,000 public chains were left out of co-occurrence clustering, as were several repertoires with anomalous nucleotide sharing. TCRdb stores this immuneACCESS table with in-frame sequences only. Part of the clones is absent; in the studies checked, under half of the shortfall reflects unresolved V genes, and no reason is known for the rest. That table gives V, J and clone size, and the DNA gave D and trimming. The sample table shows around 190,000 clones, and around 78% are seen once. The ten most abundant clones make up 1.9% of the sample.

Study-wide conclusions, independent of this receptor: According to a later analysis, TCR association rates differed among HLA loci, with DRB1 alleles showing the most associated TCRs and HLA-C alleles showing the fewest. The classifier was reported to diagnose cytomegalovirus status with high specificity and sensitivity in both the original cohort and the validation cohort. Several of the top co-occurrence clusters appeared to be linked to parvovirus B19, influenza, CMV and Epstein-Barr virus, according to a later analysis. Most TCR sequences were observed very rarely across donors, whereas some public TCRs were present in many individuals. Correlated functional status among segregating V segments might reflect linkage disequilibrium, but an unknown experimental factor could not be ruled out. The 87-base-pair reads could not distinguish some IMGT-functional V segments, including TRBV6-2 and TRBV6-3, so those segments were excluded. A group of highly shared sequence variants was considered likely to be a technical artifact of the sequencing pipeline. Broadly in line with IMGT annotations, most TCR beta V segments showed up in productive rearrangements about 90% or about 30% of the time in an earlier analysis of approximately 600 of the donors. The study gave a list of 150 to 200 TCR beta chains associated with cytomegalovirus. A further reported finding was that TCR beta sequences accurately predicted the HLA-A and HLA-B alleles for most subjects in the first cohort. Sequencing depth was assumed to be roughly uniform across donors in the presence/absence analyses, though that assumption may not hold. A later analysis found that HLA-associated TCR beta chains were more clonally expanded and had lower generation probabilities than equally common non-associated chains. This cohort had only TCR beta chains sequenced, and the lack of alpha or paired-chain data limited which features could be detected. Because counts were too low, about 18 rarely observed V segments, including chromosome 9 orphons, were left out of the earlier analysis of 500 to 650 of the donors. Immune exposure information for the cohort was limited to CMV serostatus. In a later genetic analysis, a missense DCLRE1C variant was associated with V-gene and J-gene trimming of TCR beta chains, and the association was replicated in an independent cohort. In a later analysis, 15,000 to 20,000 TCR beta sequences were associated with specific HLA alleles at a false discovery rate of 0.05. Three of the identified cytomegalovirus-associated TCR beta chains were confirmed in vitro to be specific for cytomegalovirus antigens. In a later analysis, most CMV-associated TCR beta chains were found to appear HLA-restricted, with HLA associations seemingly driven largely by CMV exposure. Strong co-occurrence of HLA alleles, especially DR and DQ, made assigning TCR associations to individual alleles difficult. Because HLA typing was unavailable for some donors at each locus, only the typed subset was used in association tests. According to the authors, the approach could potentially be generalized to other disease states and immunological phenotypes. In a later genetic analysis, fewer N-insertions in productive TCRs were reported among donors in an Asian-associated ancestry cluster than the roughly 700-donor mean.

CDR1 and CDR2, looked up from the germline V gene, are SGHRS and YFSETQ. Ends trimmed: V by 4 bases, J by 5 bases; bases unmatched to a gene: 9. Including cysteine and phenylalanine, the CDR3 has 15 amino acids. Just CDR3 DNA is preserved here, 45 bases in frame from base 1. The cohort comprised some 680 healthy bone marrow donors. At the time of sampling, every cohort member was nominally healthy, though immune exposures that went unrecorded were likely present. The donor tested CMV seronegative and was one of the 352 seronegative cohort members. Every donor gave a peripheral blood sample, and the peripheral blood mononuclear cells from that sample were used for TCR beta sequencing. The Qiagen DNeasy Blood Extraction Kit was used to extract genomic DNA from the blood cell samples. Of note for this clone: Its antigen is unknown. Per-base quality was not reported, and no clone a single base away is much larger than it.

Material: PBMCs. Recombination connected TRBV5-1 to TRBJ2-5; 9 central nucleotides agree with TRBD1. This TCR was recovered from a man aged 25-45 years in good health and CMV-seronegative. The CDR3 reads as follows: CASSAGQGRLETQYF. The sequenced DNA: TGCGCCAGCAGCGCCGGACAGGGGAGGTTGGAGACCCAGTACTTC.